Below, 8 T cell receptor beta chains from the same sample are listed, as sequenced in a study of identical twins. TCRdb reprocessed the 5' RACE reads via MiXCR and lists one record per CDR3 protein. The table includes roughly 630,000 distinct CDR3 sequences, just over 7% detected once. In addition, the sample was reused for a study of yellow fever vaccine responses in identical twins.

The sample consisted of PBMCs. The receptors come from a woman between 18 and 30 years old in good health.

The gene calls are TRBV10-3 and TRBJ1-4, with TRBD1 identical over 9 bases. The CDR3 is 13 residues long. The V gene's germline CDR1 is ENHRY and CDR2 SYGVKD. With V trimmed by 10 bases and J by 6 bases, 6 bases remained unmatched. DNA of the CDR3: TGTGCCACTACAGGGGGCGAAGATGAAAAACTGTTTTTT. This encodes CATTGGEDEKLFF.

The chain recombines TRBV4-1 with TRBJ2-1; possibly TRBD1 or TRBD2 for D (5 bases each). Trimming left V 5 bases short and J 0 bases short, with 11 bases between. CDR3 size: 15 residues. The germline V gene has CDR1 MGHRA and CDR2 YSYEKL. The CDR3 sequence: CASSGTLSSYNEQFF. The CDR3 DNA follows: TGCGCCAGCAGCGGGACGTTGAGCTCCTACAATGAGCAGTTCTTC.

This clonotype has only a few counts. The chain joins TRBV7-6 to TRBJ2-7; D is perhaps TRBD2 (6 bases). The CDR3 runs 16 residues. The V gene's germline CDR1 is SGHVS and CDR2 FNYEAQ. V was cut by 2 bases and J by 0 bases, with 14 bases left in between. The CDR3 DNA is TGTGCCAGCAGCTTAAAGGGAGGACTTGGCTCCTACGAGCAGTACTTC. Its protein product is CASSLKGGLGSYEQYF.

This clonotype was observed a handful of times. The CDR3 region has the DNA TGTGCCAGCAGCCTGGACGGTGTGAGCTCTGGAAACACCATATATTTT. Its protein product is CASSLDGVSSGNTIYF. This rearrangement joins TRBV28 to TRBJ1-3; unclear D gene. Germline V gene lookup returns CDR1 MDHEN and CDR2 SYDVKM. The CDR3 runs to 16 residues. V was clipped by 6 bases and J by 0 bases, with 15 bases between them. Looking up the rest from reference TRBV28 and TRBJ1-3 gives the full variable domain: DVKVTQSSRYLVKRTGEKVFLECVQDMDHENMFWYRQDPGLGLRLIYFSYDVKMKEKGDIPEGYSVSREKKERFSLILESASTNQTSMYLCASSLDGVSSGNTIYFGEGSWLTVV.

Ten or more counts support this clonotype. CDR3 bases: TGTGCCAGCAGTCCGGGACTAGCGAACACCGGGGAGCTGTTTTTT. Its translation is CASSPGLANTGELFF. The chain is built from TRBV6-1 and TRBJ2-2; 8 positions match TRBD2. The CDR3 length is 15 residues. Germline V lookup: CDR1 MNHNS, CDR2 SASEGT. J was trimmed by 0 bases and V by 5 bases; bases with no gene match: 2.

This clonotype was counted only a few times. The CDR3 loop reads CASSQVDGDTQYF. For the CDR3, the DNA is TGTGCCAGCAGCCAAGTAGACGGAGATACGCAGTATTTT. The gene calls are TRBV3-1 and TRBJ2-3, with unresolved D. Germline V gene lookup returns CDR1 LGHDT and CDR2 YNNKEL (reference sequence). Trimming shortened V by 1 base and J by 5 bases, and 7 bases separated the two germline ends. The CDR3 totals 13 residues.

The chain recombines TRBV5-1 with TRBJ1-1; D gene ambiguous. V dropped 3 bases and J dropped 0 bases, with 12 bases sitting between them. The length of the CDR3 is 15 residues. Germline V lookup: CDR1 SGHRS, CDR2 YFSETQ. CDR3 sequence (DNA): TGCGCCAGCAGCTCCTCGACAAATTTGAACACTGAAGCTTTCTTT. Its protein is CASSSSTNLNTEAFF.

V gene TRBV12-3 or TRBV12-4 combines with J gene TRBJ2-5, with D perhaps TRBD2 (6 bases). This CDR3 is built from 15 residues. V lost 2 bases and J lost 5, with 15 bases in between. The CDR3 region is CASSLSGVRGETQYF. The CDR3 nucleotides are TGTGCCAGCAGTTTATCGGGGGTCCGGGGTGAGACCCAGTACTTC.